These 15 T cell receptor beta chains were all obtained from the same sample, sequenced in a study of technical replicates of blood from several donors. The assay was immunoSEQ multiplex PCR, and TCRdb's table has in-frame clones only and misses some. The table records tens of thousands of clones, roughly 97% of them present only once. The sequencing sample was made of T cells isolated from PBMCs. The receptors derive from a human donor in good health.

The chain recombines TRBV15 with TRBJ1-1; 7 nucleotides agree with TRBD1. The germline V gene encodes CDR1 LNHNV and CDR2 YYDKDF (reference sequence). The V and J ends lost 8 bases and 5 bases, in that order; junction bases with no gene match: 11. The CDR3 sequence is 14 residues long. CDR3 loop: CATAGGRGRTEAFF. CDR3 bases: TGTGCCACCGCCGGGGGTAGGGGGCGGACTGAAGCTTTCTTT.

The rearrangement links TRBV10-3 to TRBJ2-3; TRBD2 agrees at 13 bases. The CDR3 length is 16 residues. V lost 7 bases to trimming and J lost 0 bases; unmatched junction nucleotides: 4. The germline V gene has CDR1 ENHRY and CDR2 SYGVKD. The CDR3 is CAIKGTSGASTDTQYF. CDR3 sequence (DNA): TGTGCCATCAAAGGGACTAGCGGGGCTAGCACAGATACGCAGTATTTT.

This rearrangement joins TRBV6-4 to TRBJ2-7; tentative D call: TRBD2 (6 bases). The CDR3 spans 14 residues. Trimming cost V 2 bases and J 0 bases, with 8 bases left between them. The germline gives CDR1 MRHNA, CDR2 SNTAGT. The CDR3 loop is CASSDAGRSYEQYF. The DNA of the CDR3 is TGTGCCAGCAGTGACGCGGGGCGCTCCTACGAGCAGTACTTC.

The chain has TRBV18 and TRBJ1-2; a possible D gene is TRBD1 (5 bases). V was pared by 1 base and J by 7 bases, with 13 bases between. The CDR3 totals 14 residues. Germline assignment: CDR1 KGHSH and CDR2 LQKENI. DNA for the CDR3: TGTGCCAGCTCACCACGAGCGGCGGGGGTTGGCTACACCTTC. Amino acids: CASSPRAAGVGYTF.

The gene calls are TRBV11-2 and TRBJ2-1, with D perhaps TRBD1 (6 bases). CDR1 and CDR2 (germline): SGHAT, FQNNGV. Trimming removed 5 bases at V and 0 bases at J, with 17 bases between. The CDR3 contains 17 residues. The CDR3 loop reads CASSKGLGASSYNEQFF. DNA for the CDR3: TGTGCCAGCAGCAAAGGGTTGGGGGCGAGCTCCTACAATGAGCAGTTCTTC.

V gene TRBV27 combines with J gene TRBJ2-1, with TRBD1 matching over 9 bases. Unmatched junction bases numbered 0, after V lost 1 base and J lost 5 bases. Germline V lookup: CDR1 MNHEY, CDR2 SMNVEV (reference sequence). The CDR3 is 14 amino acids. CDR3 sequence (DNA): TGTGCCAGCAGTTTATGGGACAGGGACAATGAGCAGTTCTTC. Amino acids: CASSLWDRDNEQFF.

V is TRBV5-6 and J is TRBJ2-7; 10 bases map to TRBD2. The V gene end was trimmed by 6 bases and the J gene end by 2 bases; junction bases not matched to a gene: 8. Germline V CDR1 and CDR2: SGHDT, YYEEEE. This CDR3 is 15 amino acids long. The CDR3 DNA follows: TGTGCCAGCAAATACACCGGGACTAGCGCCTACGAGCAGTACTTC. This translates into CASKYTGTSAYEQYF.

This sequence joins TRBV4-3 and TRBJ2-6; 7 nucleotides line up with TRBD1. The CDR3 is made up of 16 amino acids. V shed 0 bases and J 2 bases; nucleotides not matched to a gene: 1. Looked up from germline, CDR1 is LGHNA and CDR2 is YSLEER. The CDR3 here is CASSQDTGAGANVLTF. The CDR3 nucleotides read TGCGCCAGCAGCCAAGATACAGGGGCTGGGGCCAACGTCCTGACTTTC.

This sequence joins TRBV28 and TRBJ2-1; D is unresolved. CDR1 and CDR2 (germline): MDHEN, SYDVKM. Trimming took 6 bases from V and 0 from J, leaving 9 bases between them. The CDR3 is 14 amino acids. The CDR3 reads CASRLSSSYNEQFF. DNA of the CDR3: TGTGCCAGCAGGCTCTCGAGCTCCTACAATGAGCAGTTCTTC.

The CDR3 region is CASSQDGRMYGYTF. The CDR3 region has the DNA TGCGCCAGCAGCCAAGATGGCAGAATGTATGGCTACACCTTC. V is TRBV4-1 and J is TRBJ1-2; no clear D. Germline lookup yields CDR1 MGHRA and CDR2 YSYEKL. Trimming took 0 bases from V and 5 from J, leaving 10 bases between them. This CDR3 contains 14 residues.

J is TRBJ2-7 and V is TRBV5-4; D possibly corresponds to TRBD2 (6 bases). Per the germline V gene, CDR1 is SGHNT and CDR2 is YYREEE (reference sequence). With 5 bases removed from V and 5 bases from J, the gap between germline ends came to 20 bases. The CDR3 length is 15 residues. This CDR3 is CASRHPQEGPHEQYF. The CDR3 DNA reads as TGTGCCAGCAGACATCCCCAGGAGGGCCCCCACGAGCAGTACTTC.

The chain combines TRBV9 with TRBJ1-4; perhaps TRBD1 as D (6 bases). The length of the CDR3 is 15 residues. Trimming removed 0 bases at V and 8 bases at J, with 14 bases between. The V gene's germline CDR1 is SGDLS and CDR2 YYNGEE. The CDR3 DNA is TGTGCCAGCAGCGTAGAGGGGGGGCCTGAGGAAAAACTGTTTTTT. Its translation: CASSVEGGPEEKLFF.

The rearrangement uses TRBV5-4 and TRBJ1-2, with 11 bases identical to TRBD1. The CDR3 extends over 14 amino acids. The V gene's germline CDR1 is SGHNT and CDR2 YYREEE (reference sequence). V was clipped by 0 bases and J by 7 bases; unmatched bases: 2. CDR3 residues: CASSLGTGGIGYTF. The CDR3 nucleotides are TGTGCCAGCAGCTTGGGGACAGGGGGCATTGGCTACACCTTC.

The gene calls are TRBV12-5 and TRBJ2-1; 8 bases agree with TRBD1. After removal of 2 bases from V and 3 bases from J, the junction contained 6 bases not matched to a gene. The CDR3 runs 16 residues. Germline-derived CDR1 and CDR2 are LGHNT and FRNRAP. The CDR3 sequence is CASGLLTGGIYNEQFF. The CDR3 DNA reads TGTGCTAGTGGTTTGTTAACAGGGGGGATCTACAATGAGCAGTTCTTC.

V and J are TRBV30 and TRBJ2-7; a possible D gene is TRBD2 (5 bases). The ends were cut back, 0 bases at V and 4 bases at J, with 10 bases in the middle. This CDR3 spans 13 amino acids. Per germline, CDR1 GTSNPN and CDR2 SVGIG (reference sequence). CDR3 residues: CAWSVRLSYEQYF. DNA of the CDR3: TGTGCCTGGAGTGTACGACTATCATACGAGCAGTACTTC. Looking up the rest from reference TRBV30 and TRBJ2-7 gives the full variable domain: SQTIHQWPATLVQPVGSPLSLECTVEGTSNPNLYWYRQAAGRGLQLLFYSVGIGQISSEVPQNLSASRPQDRQFILSSKKLLLSDSGFYLCAWSVRLSYEQYFGPGTRLTVT.